This TCR beta chain comes out of a study of early T cells in non-severe SARS-CoV-2 infection. Study overall: Alpha and beta chains were unpaired, from unsorted whole-blood bulk RNA.

This clonotype was counted ten times or more. Molecules of cDNA were individually given unique molecular identifiers that were attached to them. TCRdb re-analysed the 5' RACE reads in MiXCR, keeping a single row per CDR3 protein. The sample carries 100,000 or so distinct CDR3 sequences, over 10% recorded once. Trimming cost V 5 bases and J 9 bases, with 8 bases left between them. From germline, CDR1 is MNHEY and CDR2 SVGEGT. CDR3 length: 11 residues. The sequence derives from an adult who was a healthcare worker with PCR-confirmed SARS-CoV-2 infection or an uninfected control (not recorded which). V and J are TRBV6-2 or TRBV6-3 and TRBJ2-1; weak D call: TRBD2 (6 bases). The sample consisted of whole blood. The CDR3 spells CASSLGSEQFF. The CDR3 DNA reads as TGTGCCAGCAGTCTCGGGAGTGAGCAGTTCTTC.